This TCR beta chain is from a study of cytomegalovirus exposure and HLA in healthy donors. General study results and limits: Some V segments could not be told apart, so they were left out, TRBV6-2 and TRBV6-3 among them. A later analysis associated 16,951 TCR beta sequences with HLA alleles at a 0.05 false discovery rate. Roughly 170 TCR beta chains were listed as cytomegalovirus-associated. Within a later analysis, the majority of CMV-associated TCR beta chains appeared HLA-restricted.

PCR involved 60 Vbeta and 13 Jbeta primers. TCRdb's copy holds only in-frame clones and misses some; the assay was immunoSEQ multiplex PCR. The sample holds roughly 200,000 clones, approximately 70% seen once. The CDR3 loop spans 16 amino acids. CDR1 and CDR2 (germline): LNHNV, YYDKDF (reference sequence). V lost 0 bases to trimming and J lost 0 bases, with 9 bases between them. In this sample, this clone turned up a few times. The target antigen is unknown. This receptor was obtained from a woman aged 30 to 39 in good health and CMV-seronegative. The chain joins TRBV15 to TRBJ1-3; D uncertain. The material sequenced was PBMCs. The CDR3 region is CATSRDYSSSGNTIYF. For the CDR3, the DNA is TGTGCCACCAGCAGAGATTACAGCAGCTCTGGAAACACCATATATTTT.